The 24 T cell receptor beta chains below all came from one sample that was sequenced in a study of T cell changes during pregnancy in multiple sclerosis. Clones were sequenced by immunoSEQ multiplex PCR, and TCRdb holds only the in-frame ones, with some missing. The data hold under 110,000 clones, with about 90% observed a single time. Source: peripheral blood, taken before pregnancy. The receptors were gathered from a female donor with multiple sclerosis, enrolled in a pregnancy study.

This clone was observed once. This chain links TRBV6-1 with TRBJ2-7; D unresolved. The V end lost 10 bases, the J end lost 2 bases, and 9 bases lay between the germline ends. The CDR3 loop spans 11 amino acids. CDR1 and CDR2 from the germline V gene are MNHNS and SASEGT. The DNA for the CDR3 is TGTGCCACAGGCCGTACCTACGAGCAGTACTTC. Protein sequence: CATGRTYEQYF.

V gene TRBV6-5 combines with J gene TRBJ1-2; D may be TRBD1 (5 bases). The germline V gene encodes CDR1 MNHEY and CDR2 SVGAGI. The CDR3 runs to 12 residues. V lost 6 bases to trimming and J lost 5 bases, with 10 bases between them. CDR3 nucleotide sequence: TGTGCCAGCAGCTACGACAGATATGGCTACACCTTC. It yields the protein CASSYDRYGYTF.

This clone has just one count. The chain recombines TRBV29-1 with TRBJ2-3; tentatively, D is TRBD1 (5 bases). The V end lost 0 bases, the J end lost 0 bases, and 13 bases lay between the germline ends. The germline CDR1 and CDR2 sequences are SQVTM and ANQGSEA. The length of the CDR3 is 16 residues. The CDR3 DNA is TGCAGCGTTGAAGATCGGGCCAGGGTTAGCACAGATACGCAGTATTTT. Its translation: CSVEDRARVSTDTQYF.

The chain combines TRBV29-1 with TRBJ2-7; 14 bases are a match to TRBD2. Germline-derived CDR1 and CDR2 are SQVTM and ANQGSEA. The CDR3 is made up of 18 amino acids. V lost 5 bases, J lost 1 base, and 13 bases stayed unmatched. The CDR3 here is CSVKGFPGLAGESYEQYF. CDR3 DNA sequence: TGCAGCGTTAAGGGATTCCCGGGACTAGCGGGGGAGTCCTACGAGCAGTACTTC.

The chain joins TRBV6-5 to TRBJ1-2; TRBD1 aligns across 7 bases. The CDR3 consists of 14 residues. CDR1 and CDR2 from the germline V gene are MNHEY and SVGAGI. V trimming: 6 bases; J trimming: 5 bases; junction bases outside the gene matches: 9. The CDR3 DNA is TGTGCCAGCAGGTCCGGGACAGATTTTTATGGCTACACCTTC. Protein product: CASRSGTDFYGYTF.

The chain carries TRBV7-9 and TRBJ1-1; 10 nucleotides match TRBD1. Losses at the gene ends were 5 bases for V and 5 bases for J; bases not matched to a gene: 11. Germline assignment: CDR1 SEHNR and CDR2 FQNEAQ (reference sequence). CDR3 length: 16 residues. The CDR3: CASSTHPGQGGTEAFF. The DNA for the CDR3 is TGTGCCAGCAGCACCCACCCCGGACAGGGGGGAACTGAAGCTTTCTTT. Supplemented by reference TRBV7-9 and TRBJ1-1, the full variable domain reads DTGVSQNPRHKITKRGQNVTFRCDPISEHNRLYWYRQTLGQGPEFLTYFQNEAQLEKSRLLSDRFSAERPKGSFSTLEIQRTEQGDSAMYLCASSTHPGQGGTEAFFGQGTRLTVV.

The CDR3 coding sequence is TGTGCCAGCTCAACGAGTCAGGACTATGGCTACACCTTC. Its protein is CASSTSQDYGYTF. V is TRBV18 and J is TRBJ1-2; unclear D gene. The CDR3 sequence is 13 residues long. The germline V gene encodes CDR1 KGHSH and CDR2 LQKENI. V was pared by 5 bases and J by 3 bases, with 10 bases between.

This rearrangement joins TRBV25-1 to TRBJ2-7, with 14 positions matching TRBD2. CDR3 length: 13 residues. Germline CDR1 reads MGHDK; CDR2 reads SYGVNS. The trim removed 8 bases at V and 7 bases at J, leaving 4 bases unmatched. The chain's CDR3 is CASRLAGGREQYF. As DNA, the CDR3 is TGTGCCAGCCGACTAGCGGGAGGGCGGGAGCAGTACTTC.

The chain recombines TRBV18 with TRBJ2-5, with 7 bases lining up with TRBD1. The V gene end was trimmed by 6 bases and the J gene end by 0 bases; junction bases not matched to a gene: 7. Germline V gives CDR1 KGHSH, CDR2 LQKENI. This CDR3 region has 15 residues. The chain's CDR3 is CASSVRQGYQETQYF. In DNA, the CDR3 is TGTGCCAGCTCTGTACGACAGGGCTACCAAGAGACCCAGTACTTC.

V gene TRBV27 combines with J gene TRBJ1-1; 8 bases are shared with TRBD1. Germline-derived CDR1 and CDR2 are MNHEY and SMNVEV (reference sequence). This CDR3 is built from 16 residues. V gave up 5 bases and J gave up 0 bases; unmatched junction bases: 8. The CDR3 DNA is TGTGCCAGCAGTATGAGACAGGGGATATTGAACACTGAAGCTTTCTTT. This sequence encodes CASSMRQGILNTEAFF.

The chain couples TRBV6-5 to TRBJ1-6; D is possibly TRBD1 (6 bases). Germline CDR1 is MNHEY and CDR2 is SVGAGI. V lost 5 bases, J lost 8 bases, and 13 bases lay in between. CDR3 size: 14 residues. The CDR3 DNA follows: TGTGCCAGCAGTAGGACAGCGGGGTATTCACCCCTCCACTTT. Amino acids: CASSRTAGYSPLHF.

This clone was seen more than once but under ten times. The rearrangement joins TRBV29-1 to TRBJ2-5; D perhaps matches TRBD2 (7 bases). Between the trimmed V and J ends, which lost 3 bases and 5 bases, there was a span of 16 bases. The length of the CDR3 is 14 residues. The germline gives CDR1 SQVTM, CDR2 ANQGSEA. CDR3 sequence: CSVDAPRGGETQYF. The DNA for the CDR3 is TGCAGCGTTGACGCCCCCAGGGGAGGGGAGACCCAGTACTTC.

V usage is TRBV6-6 and J usage is TRBJ1-1, with 7 bases fitting TRBD1. Trimming removed 1 base from V and 11 bases from J; junction bases left unmatched: 13. The CDR3 sequence is 15 residues long. The V gene's germline CDR1 is MNHNY and CDR2 SVGAGI (reference sequence). CDR3 DNA: TGTGCCAGCAGTTACTTAGGAACAGGGGATGAGAGGGCTTTCTTT. Its protein product is CASSYLGTGDERAFF.

This clone appeared once. V gene TRBV29-1 combines with J gene TRBJ2-3, with D possibly matching TRBD2 (7 bases). Trimming cost V 4 bases and J 2 bases, with 13 bases left between them. CDR1 is SQVTM and CDR2 is ANQGSEA in the germline V gene. CDR3 length: 14 amino acids. The CDR3 coding sequence is TGCAGCGTTGGGGGAGGGGGACTCACAGATACGCAGTATTTT. It translates to CSVGGGGLTDTQYF.

The chain uses TRBV6-6 and TRBJ1-1, with D tentatively TRBD1 (5 bases). Trimming stripped 0 bases from V and 0 bases from J, with 8 bases between. The germline gives CDR1 MNHNY, CDR2 SVGAGI (reference sequence). The CDR3 consists of 15 residues. The CDR3 nucleotides read TGTGCCAGCAGTTACTCGGCAGGGTTGAACACTGAAGCTTTCTTT. It encodes CASSYSAGLNTEAFF.

Here the CDR3 DNA reads TGTGCCAGCAGTGCGCTGTCCGGGACAGCCTACGAGCAGTACTTC. Amino acid sequence: CASSALSGTAYEQYF. V is TRBV6-5 and J is TRBJ2-7; 7 nucleotides match TRBD1. The CDR3 sequence is 15 residues long. From germline, CDR1 is MNHEY and CDR2 SVGAGI. The J segment lost 2 bases and the V segment lost 5 bases, leaving 9 bases of the junction unmatched.

The chain combines TRBV11-3 with TRBJ2-1, with 11 bases matching TRBD2. V lost 5 bases, J lost 7 bases, and 16 bases stayed unmatched. This CDR3 contains 18 residues. Germline values: CDR1 SGHNT, CDR2 YENEEA. The CDR3 bases are TGTGCCAGCAGCGAAGGTGGGCTAGCGGGAGGTAACGGAAATGAGCAGTTCTTC. Translation: CASSEGGLAGGNGNEQFF.

The J gene is TRBJ2-7, the V gene TRBV9, with D perhaps matching TRBD2 (5 bases). Per germline, CDR1 SGDLS and CDR2 YYNGEE. V was trimmed by 4 bases and J by 2 bases, leaving 22 bases between them. The CDR3 contains 17 residues. The CDR3, as DNA: TGTGCCAGCAGCCCCCAACTGGGAGCCGTAACCCCCTACGAGCAGTACTTC. This codes for CASSPQLGAVTPYEQYF.

The gene calls are TRBV6-1 and TRBJ1-2; D is unclear. V was trimmed by 3 bases and J by 4 bases, leaving 6 bases between them. Germline lookup yields CDR1 MNHNS and CDR2 SASEGT. CDR3 length equals 12 residues. This chain's CDR3 is CASSDSIYGYTF. As DNA, the CDR3 is TGTGCCAGCAGTGACAGTATCTATGGCTACACCTTC.

This clone was recorded only once. The chain joins TRBV27 to TRBJ1-1; 7 nucleotides agree with TRBD1. Germline V gene sequence: CDR1 MNHEY, CDR2 SMNVEV (reference sequence). CDR3 length: 14 amino acids. J gave up 1 base and V 6 bases, and 5 bases lay outside the gene matches. CDR3 coding DNA: TGTGCCAGCAGGCAAGGGGGCGGGAACACTGAAGCTTTCTTT. This translates into CASRQGGGNTEAFF.

The sample holds one count of this clone. The rearrangement uses TRBV5-1 and TRBJ2-1; 7 bases line up with TRBD2. Germline assignment: CDR1 SGHRS and CDR2 YFSETQ. CDR3 length equals 16 residues. The junction had 4 bases not matched to a gene; V was cut back by 0 bases and J by 1 base. In DNA, the CDR3 is TGCGCCAGCAGCTTGGGGACTAGTTCATCCTACAATGAGCAGTTCTTC. Protein product: CASSLGTSSSYNEQFF. Full variable domain (outside the CDR3, taken from reference TRBV5-1 and TRBJ2-1): KAGVTQTPRYLIKTRGQQVTLSCSPISGHRSVSWYQQTPGQGLQFLFEYFSETQRNKGNFPGRFSGRQFSNSRSEMNVSTLELGDSALYLCASSLGTSSSYNEQFFGPGTRLTVL.

This chain joins TRBV6-1 and TRBJ1-1, with TRBD1 matching over 7 bases. CDR3 size: 15 residues. V dropped 4 bases and J dropped 0; count of bases not matched to a gene: 5. From germline, CDR1 is MNHNS and CDR2 SASEGT. Here the CDR3 DNA reads TGTGCCAGCAGTGGGAAGGGGACAGTGAACACTGAAGCTTTCTTT. Residues: CASSGKGTVNTEAFF.

V usage is TRBV11-2 and J usage is TRBJ2-3; 8 bases fit TRBD2. The CDR3 totals 17 residues. Trimming cost V 2 bases and J 2 bases; bases outside gene matches: 9. Germline V gene lookup returns CDR1 SGHAT and CDR2 FQNNGV. CDR3 protein: CASSLIGVAGNTDTQYF. In nucleotides, the CDR3 is TGTGCCAGCAGCTTAATCGGGGTAGCGGGGAACACAGATACGCAGTATTTT. Looking up the rest from reference TRBV11-2 and TRBJ2-3 gives the full variable domain: EAGVAQSPRYKIIEKRQSVAFWCNPISGHATLYWYQQILGQGPKLLIQFQNNGVVDDSQLPKDRFSAERLKGVDSTLKIQPAKLEDSAVYLCASSLIGVAGNTDTQYFGPGTRLTVL.

This sequence joins TRBV5-1 and TRBJ2-1; 8 bases align to TRBD1. Germline V lookup: CDR1 SGHRS, CDR2 YFSETQ. The CDR3 is 16 residues long. With V trimmed by 4 bases and J by 2 bases, 8 bases remained unmatched. CDR3 region: CASSLPGQGPYNEQFF. CDR3 nucleotides: TGCGCCAGCAGCCTCCCCGGACAGGGCCCCTACAATGAGCAGTTCTTC.